The following is a T cell receptor beta chain sequence with its context. Its antigen is not identified. V lost 2 bases and J lost 2, with 17 bases in between. In germline, CDR1 is SGHTA, CDR2 FQGNSA. The CDR3 covers 17 residues. The sample originates from a study of T-cell memory formation after mild COVID-19. About the study: The two donors had largely donor-specific TCR clusters.

MiXCR, run by TCRdb on the 5' RACE reads, gives a single entry per CDR3 protein. The table includes about 560,000 distinct CDR3 sequences, 20% to 25% detected once. Study-level findings and limits: The finding that pre-infection memory included some responding clones suggested that cross-reactive memory joined. CD4+ contracting clones were found mainly in CM and EM, and CD8+ ones in EMRA.

The gene calls are TRBV7-2 and TRBJ2-3; no clear D gene. This sequence was found in an adult woman who had mild COVID-19 (a few samples of this study predate the infection). Cell type and time point are not known. Sequenced input: PBMCs or a T cell subset sorted from them (not recorded which). CDR3 nucleotides: TGTGCCAGCAGCTTAATAGGCCCCGTAAGGCTCACAGATACGCAGTATTTT. It specifies CASSLIGPVRLTDTQYF.